Below, 21 T cell receptor beta chains from the same sample are listed, as sequenced in a study of read filtering for tumor transcriptome and immune sequencing (TCRdb year 2020). Sequencing was carried out with an Illumina HiSeq 4000. TCR libraries were constructed from approximately 360 ng RNA using the Immunoverse kit, and molecular barcoded adaptors covering alpha/delta and beta/gamma chains were employed. TCRdb handled the public reads itself, with Q25 trimming in fastp and clone calling in MiXCR, and kept productive beta chains. Rows with one shared CDR3 protein collapse into an entry with the most common genes and DNA. This sample lists 100,000 to 150,000 distinct CDR3 sequences; roughly 13% were detected once. Of the sample, 9.5% to 12% falls within the top ten clones. Material for sequencing was a population of CD138-negative cells sorted from bone marrow. The cell subset or site label here, explained by the study, means: bone marrow mononuclear cells depleted of CD138+ plasma/myeloma cells by negative magnetic selection. These receptors were collected from a donor aged 40 or older with multiple myeloma.

This clonotype was counted a few times. The chain employs TRBV19 and TRBJ2-7; a possible D gene is TRBD1 (5 bases). Deletions cut 10 bases from V and 0 bases from J, with 19 bases between. In germline, CDR1 is LNHDA, CDR2 SQIVND (reference sequence). The CDR3 has 15 amino acids. CDR3 nucleotide sequence: TGTGCCACCATGGACACCACAATTACCTCCTACGAGCAGTACTTC. Amino acid sequence: CATMDTTITSYEQYF. The full variable domain, with the rest looked up from reference TRBV19 and TRBJ2-7, is DGGITQSPKYLFRKEGQNVTLSCEQNLNHDAMYWYRQDPGQGLRLIYYSQIVNDFQKGDIAEGYSVSREKKESFPLTVTSAQKNPTAFYLCATMDTTITSYEQYFGPGTRLTVT.

A few counts support this clonotype. The CDR3 coding sequence is TGTGCCAGCTCACCCTTCAGGAACACCGGGGAGCTGTTTTTT. Protein product: CASSPFRNTGELFF. The chain is built from TRBV18 and TRBJ2-2, with D unresolved. Germline CDR1 reads KGHSH; CDR2 reads LQKENI. This CDR3 region has 14 residues. V was cut by 3 bases and J by 1 base, with 6 bases left in between.

This clonotype was picked up many times. This chain uses TRBV11-3 with TRBJ2-2; 8 bases line up with TRBD1. The trim removed 1 base at V and 6 bases at J, leaving 4 bases unmatched. This CDR3 region has 15 residues. Germline lookup yields CDR1 SGHNT and CDR2 YENEEA. The CDR3 bases are TGTGCCAGCAGCTTAGGACAGGGGAAAGCCGGGGAGCTGTTTTTT. It specifies CASSLGQGKAGELFF.

This clonotype was seen a few times. V is TRBV6-5 and J is TRBJ1-5; a weak D match, TRBD1 (5 bases). V gave up 6 bases and J gave up 1 base, with 10 bases separating them. CDR1 and CDR2 from the germline V gene are MNHEY and SVGAGI. The CDR3 runs 14 residues. Written as DNA, the CDR3 is TGTGCCAGCAGCACGGGACGGAGCAATCAGCCCCAGCATTTT. This sequence encodes CASSTGRSNQPQHF.

In its sample, this clonotype was seen many times. The CDR3 spells CSARGVKRGEEETQYF. CDR3 bases: TGCAGTGCTAGAGGTGTTAAGCGGGGGGAAGAAGAGACCCAGTACTTC. The V call is TRBV20-1, the J call TRBJ2-5; 9 bases line up with TRBD2. V was clipped by 1 base and J by 3 bases; unmatched bases: 9. The CDR3 runs to 16 residues. The germline V gene has CDR1 DFQATT and CDR2 SNEGSKA (reference sequence).

Many counts were recorded for this clonotype. The DNA of the CDR3 is TGCGCCAGCAGCCTGGGCCTGGAAGGCACTGAAGCTTTCTTT. This encodes CASSLGLEGTEAFF. This rearrangement joins TRBV5-1 to TRBJ1-1; D is unresolved. CDR1 SGHRS and CDR2 YFSETQ come from the germline V gene. This CDR3 contains 14 residues. The germline V and J ends were trimmed by 4 bases and 4 bases, with 14 bases remaining between them.

The chain couples TRBV6-1 to TRBJ1-5, with D perhaps matching TRBD1 (5 bases). Trimming shortened V by 8 bases and J by 4 bases, and 12 bases separated the two germline ends. CDR3 length: 13 residues. Germline V lookup: CDR1 MNHNS, CDR2 SASEGT. CDR3 DNA: TGTGCCAGCGTTGGGACTCCTAATCAGCCCCAGCATTTT. This translates into CASVGTPNQPQHF.

This clonotype was detected ten times or more. The chain is built from TRBV5-1 and TRBJ2-7; 10 nucleotides agree with TRBD1. The CDR3 has 15 amino acids. The V segment lost 4 bases and the J segment 2 bases; nucleotides outside the gene matches: 6. CDR1 and CDR2 from the germline V gene are SGHRS and YFSETQ. The CDR3 sequence: CASSVGTGDTYEQYF. CDR3 bases: TGCGCCAGCAGCGTCGGGACAGGGGATACCTACGAGCAGTACTTC. Full variable domain (rest looked up from reference TRBV5-1 and TRBJ2-7): KAGVTQTPRYLIKTRGQQVTLSCSPISGHRSVSWYQQTPGQGLQFLFEYFSETQRNKGNFPGRFSGRQFSNSRSEMNVSTLELGDSALYLCASSVGTGDTYEQYFGPGTRLTVT.

There are many counts of this clonotype. V usage is TRBV7-2 and J usage is TRBJ1-1, with D perhaps matching TRBD1 (5 bases). CDR3 length: 15 amino acids. Per the germline V gene, CDR1 is SGHTA and CDR2 is FQGNSA. Trimming removed 2 bases from V and 2 bases from J, with 12 bases in between. The CDR3 nucleotides read TGTGCCAGCAGCTTACTCTGGGACGGAAACACTGAAGCTTTCTTT. This translates into CASSLLWDGNTEAFF.

This clonotype was seen at least ten times. This sequence joins TRBV7-9 and TRBJ1-5, with a weak D call TRBD1 (5 bases). The CDR3 is 16 amino acids. Trimming took 2 bases from V and 2 from J, leaving 13 bases between them. Germline CDR1 and CDR2: SEHNR and FQNEAQ (reference sequence). This chain's CDR3 is CASSLSGRRGNQPQHF. CDR3 bases: TGTGCCAGCAGCTTAAGTGGGCGCAGGGGCAATCAGCCCCAGCATTTT.

This clonotype has at least ten counts. This chain links TRBV11-2 with TRBJ2-1; 10 bases match TRBD1. This CDR3 comprises 15 residues. V was pared by 5 bases and J by 7 bases, with 8 bases of the junction left unmatched. The germline V gene encodes CDR1 SGHAT and CDR2 FQNNGV. CDR3 loop: CASSRPDRGANEQFF. The CDR3 region has the DNA TGTGCCAGCAGCCGCCCGGACAGGGGGGCGAATGAGCAGTTCTTC.

The CDR3 is CASSFGGVGNQPQHF. The CDR3 coding sequence is TGCGCCAGCAGCTTCGGCGGGGTTGGCAATCAGCCCCAGCATTTT. This chain connects TRBV5-1 to TRBJ1-5; D is uncertain. The CDR3 is 15 amino acids. V was pared by 2 bases and J by 2 bases, with 11 bases between. In germline, CDR1 is SGHRS, CDR2 YFSETQ.

This clonotype has more than one count but fewer than ten. The V gene is TRBV12-3 or TRBV12-4, the J gene TRBJ2-1; D is uncertain. The CDR3 has 12 amino acids. V was trimmed by 3 bases and J by 4 bases, leaving 4 bases between them. The CDR3 nucleotides are TGTGCCAGCAGTTTTGGGTACAATGAGCAGTTCTTC. As protein: CASSFGYNEQFF.

In regard to this clonotype: A much larger clone differs by one base, so this may be a read error. The J gene is TRBJ1-2, the V gene TRBV11-2; D is perhaps TRBD1 (6 bases). CDR3 length: 15 residues. With 5 bases removed from V and 6 bases from J, the gap between germline ends came to 19 bases. Germline V gives CDR1 SGHAT, CDR2 FQNNGV. DNA for the CDR3: TGTGCCAGCAGCCTCGACAGGAACTCTCTCAATGGCTACACCTTC. This codes for CASSLDRNSLNGYTF.

There are a few counts of this clonotype. A much larger clone differs by one base, so this may be a read error. The V call is TRBV24-1, the J call TRBJ2-1, with a possible D match to TRBD1 (6 bases). The CDR3 totals 11 residues. Germline assignment: CDR1 KGHDR and CDR2 SFDVKD. CDR3 protein: CATGQYNERFF. CDR3 nucleotide sequence: TGTGCCACCGGACAGTACAATGAGCGGTTCTTC.

This clonotype was observed at least ten times. The CDR3 region is CASSALATSTDTQYF. The DNA of the CDR3 is TGTGCCAGCAGCGCACTAGCGACCAGCACAGATACGCAGTATTTT. The J gene is TRBJ2-3, the V gene TRBV7-9; 7 bases line up with TRBD2. Trimming at V came to 5 bases and at J to 0 bases, leaving 5 bases not matched to a gene. CDR3 length equals 15 residues. Per the germline V gene, CDR1 is SEHNR and CDR2 is FQNEAQ (reference sequence).

Notes on this clonotype: With a much larger clone just one base away, this may be a read error. The CDR3 DNA follows: TGTGCCAGCAGCTTATCGGGGGCGCAAGGTTTTGCCGAGGAGCTGTTTTTT. This encodes CASSLSGAQGFAEELFF. J is TRBJ2-2 and V is TRBV11-1; the D call may be TRBD1 or TRBD2 (6 bases each). V lost 2 bases and J 10 bases, leaving 23 bases between the germline ends. This CDR3 has 17 residues. Germline CDR1 reads SGHAT; CDR2 reads FQDESV (reference sequence). Supplemented by reference TRBV11-1 and TRBJ2-2, the full variable domain reads EAEVAQSPRYKITEKSQAVAFWCDPISGHATLYWYRQILGQGPELLVQFQDESVVDDSQLPKDRFSAERLKGVDSTLKIQPAELGDSAMYLCASSLSGAQGFAEELFFGEGSRLTVL.

This clonotype appeared many times. The chain links TRBV7-2 to TRBJ2-1; 9 bases match TRBD1. CDR1 SGHTA and CDR2 FQGNSA come from the germline V gene. Losses at the gene ends were 4 bases for V and 9 bases for J; bases not matched to a gene: 7. CDR3 length: 14 residues. Here the CDR3 reads CASSSPGQGGEQFF. DNA of the CDR3: TGTGCCAGCAGCTCGCCGGGACAGGGCGGTGAGCAGTTCTTC.

This clonotype was recorded many times. The chain employs TRBV4-1 and TRBJ1-5; no definite D call. The V end lost 4 bases, the J end lost 7 bases, and 17 bases lay between the germline ends. This CDR3 region has 15 residues. Germline CDR1 MGHRA, CDR2 YSYEKL. The CDR3 DNA reads as TGCGCCAGCAGCCCCGGGATCCTCACCAGGCAGCCCCAGCATTTT. This codes for CASSPGILTRQPQHF.

This clonotype has a count of ten or more. The conserved phenylalanine or tryptophan normally closing the CDR3 is absent here, so this likely arose from a read error. This chain uses TRBV20-1 with TRBJ1-6; the match to TRBD1 covers 9 bases. Unmatched junction bases numbered 11, after V lost 4 bases and J lost 10 bases. The CDR3 consists of 15 residues. Germline CDR1 is DFQATT and CDR2 is SNEGSKA (reference sequence). The chain's CDR3 is CSANDDRGTWSPLHS. Written as DNA, the CDR3 is TGCAGTGCTAACGATGACAGGGGGACGTGGTCACCCCTCCACTCT.

J is TRBJ1-3 and V is TRBV4-1; no clear D gene. This CDR3 has 16 residues. Germline CDR1 is MGHRA and CDR2 is YSYEKL. V gave up 5 bases and J gave up 0 bases, with 14 bases separating them. Here the CDR3 DNA reads TGCGCCAGCAGCTTAGGTTGGCCCATCTCTGGAAACACCATATATTTT. Amino acid sequence: CASSLGWPISGNTIYF.